This T cell receptor beta chain was observed in a study of identical twins. The CDR3 is made up of 13 amino acids. V lost 5 bases and J lost 4, with 12 bases in between. Germline V gene sequence: CDR1 SEHNR, CDR2 FQNEAQ (reference sequence). TCRdb re-analysed the 5' RACE reads in MiXCR, keeping a single row per CDR3 protein. The table lists 400,000 or so distinct CDR3 sequences, roughly 9% of them singletons, with under 10% in the top ten. The sequence was obtained from a woman aged 50 to 65 in good health. J is TRBJ2-7 and V is TRBV7-9; no reliable D call. Sequencing input: naive T cells sorted from blood. The CDR3 nucleotides read TGTGCCAGCAGCGGCCGACTGAGATACGAGCAGTACTTC. Protein sequence: CASSGRLRYEQYF.